This T cell receptor beta chain was observed in a study of cytomegalovirus exposure and HLA in healthy donors. The PCR ran on 60 Vbeta and 13 Jbeta primers. Clones were sequenced by immunoSEQ multiplex PCR, and TCRdb holds only the in-frame ones, with some missing. The sample yields nearly 110,000 clones, around four fifths seen once. Per the germline V gene, CDR1 is SGHRS and CDR2 is YFSETQ. Trimming pared 10 bases from V and 0 bases from J, leaving 27 bases between. The CDR3 spans 18 residues. The sequenced material came from PBMCs. The source of this sequence is a man in his forties or fifties in good health and CMV-seronegative. The chain recombines TRBV5-1 with TRBJ2-3; D is possibly TRBD1 (8 bases). CDR3 DNA: TGCGCCGGCTCCCGGGGCACAGGGGGGGATGTTAGCACAGATACGCAGTATTTT. This gives the protein CAGSRGTGGDVSTDTQYF.